This is a list of T cell receptor beta chains from one sample in a study of siplizumab effects on memory and regulatory T cells. Only in-frame clones appear in the TCRdb table, and some are missing; sequencing was by immunoSEQ multiplex PCR. The sample shows approximately 56,000 clones, about 98% of them seen only once. Sequencing was done on a sample of naive CD8+ T cells sorted from blood. The receptor set was obtained from a human donor in good health. Both conserved end residues are part of each CDR3. Each record gives: clone size, J gene, D gene, V gene, CDR3 protein. D genes are given only for firm matches. The size of a clone is reported for some rows only, either as once, few or many, or as a class for expanded clones.

clone_size: -
j_call: TRBJ1-1
d_call: TRBD1
v_call: TRBV30
cdr3_aa: CAWIKTGGTEAFF

clone_size: -
j_call: TRBJ2-1
d_call: TRBD2
v_call: TRBV7-3
cdr3_aa: CASSFLADNEQFF

clone_size: -
j_call: TRBJ2-3
d_call: TRBD2
v_call: TRBV5-6
cdr3_aa: CASSGTNTDTQYF

clone_size: once
j_call: TRBJ2-3
d_call: -
v_call: TRBV7-9
cdr3_aa: CASSLAGSNTQYF

clone_size: -
j_call: TRBJ2-1
d_call: -
v_call: TRBV9
cdr3_aa: CASSSGGGYEQFF

clone_size: -
j_call: TRBJ1-4
d_call: -
v_call: TRBV27
cdr3_aa: CASSLAVGEKLFF

clone_size: -
j_call: TRBJ2-7
d_call: -
v_call: TRBV11-2
cdr3_aa: CASTVGESYEQYF

clone_size: -
j_call: TRBJ1-6
d_call: -
v_call: TRBV7-9
cdr3_aa: CASSGGAKGSPLHF

clone_size: -
j_call: TRBJ1-5
d_call: -
v_call: TRBV6-1
cdr3_aa: CASSGPADSNQPQHF

clone_size: -
j_call: TRBJ1-1
d_call: -
v_call: TRBV6-5
cdr3_aa: CASSHIGARDTEAFF

clone_size: once
j_call: TRBJ1-1
d_call: TRBD1
v_call: TRBV5-1
cdr3_aa: CASSLSGGMNTEAFF

clone_size: -
j_call: TRBJ2-7
d_call: -
v_call: TRBV7-9
cdr3_aa: CASSLDLYEQYF

clone_size: -
j_call: TRBJ2-5
d_call: -
v_call: TRBV7-3
cdr3_aa: CASSLFPETQETQYF

clone_size: -
j_call: TRBJ2-7
d_call: TRBD2
v_call: TRBV6-5
cdr3_aa: CASSRTSGKDYEQYF

clone_size: -
j_call: TRBJ1-2
d_call: -
v_call: TRBV14
cdr3_aa: CASSADSGYGYTF

clone_size: -
j_call: TRBJ2-5
d_call: -
v_call: TRBV18
cdr3_aa: CASSPPGGAQETQYF

clone_size: -
j_call: TRBJ1-5
d_call: -
v_call: TRBV6-6
cdr3_aa: CASSYSAGADQPQHF

clone_size: -
j_call: TRBJ2-7
d_call: -
v_call: TRBV28
cdr3_aa: CASSFGQTYEQYF